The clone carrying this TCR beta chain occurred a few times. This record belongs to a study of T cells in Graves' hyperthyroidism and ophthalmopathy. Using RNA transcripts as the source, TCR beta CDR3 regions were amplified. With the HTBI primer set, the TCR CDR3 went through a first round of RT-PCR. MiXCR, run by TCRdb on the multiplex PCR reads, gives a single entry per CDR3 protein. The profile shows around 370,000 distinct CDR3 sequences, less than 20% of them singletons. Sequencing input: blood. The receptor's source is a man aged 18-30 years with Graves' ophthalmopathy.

For the CDR3, the DNA is TGTGCCAGCAGTGAATGGGGGATACCCCTCCACTTT. This codes for CASSEWGIPLHF. The chain combines TRBV6-1 with TRBJ1-6, with a tentative D call TRBD1 (5 bases). There are 12 residues in the CDR3. The germline V gene encodes CDR1 MNHNS and CDR2 SASEGT. The V end was cut by 2 bases, the J end by 12 bases, with 8 bases between.